This T cell receptor beta chain was identified during a study of tumor-infiltrating lymphocytes in oesophageal squamous cell carcinoma listed by TCRdb under 2016. CDR1 and CDR2, per the germline V gene, are MNHNS and SASEGT. The CDR3 spans 13 residues, from the cysteine through the phenylalanine. Solely the CDR3 DNA is kept, with 39 bases framed from the first base. V is reduced by 6 bases and J by 3 bases, leaving a spacing of 12 bases between them. This clonotype is regarded as medium-sized (0.01 to 0.1%). The antigen this receptor binds is unknown. Base qualities are missing; no much larger clone stands one base away. Library preparation used PCR. Sequencing took place on an Illumina HiSeq 2000. The public reads were run again by TCRdb, first through fastp at Q25 and then through MiXCR, and only productive beta chains were kept. Every distinct CDR3 protein forms one entry, paired with its most common genes and DNA. This sample has fewer than 25,000 distinct CDR3 sequences in its table, and around a third of those were observed once. Approximately 19% of the sample rests with the top ten.

Sequenced input: esophageal tumor tissue. The TCR comes from a female donor with esophageal squamous cell carcinoma. Here the chain combines TRBV6-1 and TRBJ2-7, and TRBD1 may be the D gene, going by 6 matching bases. The CDR3 region: CASSRDKLYEQYF. The DNA sequence reads TGTGCCAGCAGCCGGGACAAACTCTACGAGCAGTACTTC.